This note documents a single TCR beta chain sequence. Its antigen is currently unknown. CDR1 is MNHNS and CDR2 is SASEGT in the germline V gene. CDR3 length: 14 amino acids. V was pared by 2 bases and J by 4 bases, with 11 bases between. Amplification used 60 Vbeta primers and 13 Jbeta primers. Original processing methods: There were around 77 million unique TCR beta chains by a later count, and about 12 million of them were shared. Repertoires were generated with immunoSEQ multiplex PCR, while TCRdb's copy carries only in-frame clones and drops some. Clone size and the V and J calls come from that table; the DNA yielded D and trimming. In the table there are about 200,000 clones, 75% to 80% of which are singletons. These data come from a study of cytomegalovirus exposure and HLA in healthy donors. Study conclusions and caveats: Researchers counted roughly 160 TCR beta chains as cytomegalovirus-associated. TRBV6-2, TRBV6-3 and some other V segments were excluded as indistinguishable. TCR beta sequences reportedly predicted most subjects' HLA-A and HLA-B alleles accurately.

The source is a young man in good health and CMV-seronegative. Source material: PBMCs. V usage is TRBV6-1 and J usage is TRBJ2-5, with D maybe TRBD2 (5 bases). This CDR3 is CASSEIGLRETQYF. The CDR3 DNA sequence: TGTGCCAGCAGTGAAATCGGACTTCGAGAGACCCAGTACTTC.